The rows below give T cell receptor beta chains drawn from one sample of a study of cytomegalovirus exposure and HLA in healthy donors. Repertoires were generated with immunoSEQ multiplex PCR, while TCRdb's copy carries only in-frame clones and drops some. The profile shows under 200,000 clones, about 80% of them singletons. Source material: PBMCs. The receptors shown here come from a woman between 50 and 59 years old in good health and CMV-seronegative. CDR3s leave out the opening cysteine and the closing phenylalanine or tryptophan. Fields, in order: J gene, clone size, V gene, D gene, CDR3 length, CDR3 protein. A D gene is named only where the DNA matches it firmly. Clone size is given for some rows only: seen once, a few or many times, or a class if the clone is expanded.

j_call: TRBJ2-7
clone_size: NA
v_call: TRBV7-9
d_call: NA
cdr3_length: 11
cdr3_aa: ASSLNSGYEQY

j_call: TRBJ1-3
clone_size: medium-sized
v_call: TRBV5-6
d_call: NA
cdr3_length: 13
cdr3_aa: ASSRDRQFSIPIY

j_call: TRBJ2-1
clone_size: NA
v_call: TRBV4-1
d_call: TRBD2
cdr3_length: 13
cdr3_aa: ASSQVASGGHEQF

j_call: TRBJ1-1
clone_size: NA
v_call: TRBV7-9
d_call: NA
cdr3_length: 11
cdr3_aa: SSSLTPNTEAF

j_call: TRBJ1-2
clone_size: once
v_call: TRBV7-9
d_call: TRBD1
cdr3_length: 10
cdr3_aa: SSSFDREGYT

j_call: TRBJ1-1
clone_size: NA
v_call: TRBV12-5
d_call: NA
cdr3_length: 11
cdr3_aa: ASGTDWDTEAF

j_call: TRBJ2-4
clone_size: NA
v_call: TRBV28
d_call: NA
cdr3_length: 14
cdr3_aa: ASSSGSTTAKNIQY

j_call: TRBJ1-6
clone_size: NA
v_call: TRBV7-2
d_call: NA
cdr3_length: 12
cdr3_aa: ASRTSSYNSPLH

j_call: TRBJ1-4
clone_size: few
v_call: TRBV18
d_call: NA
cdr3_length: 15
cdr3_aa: ASSPPAMQGKNEKLF

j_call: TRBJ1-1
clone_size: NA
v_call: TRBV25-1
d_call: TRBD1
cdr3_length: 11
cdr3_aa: ASKTGGSGEAF

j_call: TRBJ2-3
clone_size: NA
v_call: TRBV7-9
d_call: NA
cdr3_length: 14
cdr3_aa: ASSLPAKTPGDTQY

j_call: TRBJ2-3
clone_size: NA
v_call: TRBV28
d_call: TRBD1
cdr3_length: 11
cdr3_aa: ASRQGFTDTQY

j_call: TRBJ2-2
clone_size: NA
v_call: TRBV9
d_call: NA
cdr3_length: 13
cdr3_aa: ASSPGGPNTGELF

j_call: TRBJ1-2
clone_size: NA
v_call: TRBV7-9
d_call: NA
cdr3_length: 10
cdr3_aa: ASNTEFYGYT

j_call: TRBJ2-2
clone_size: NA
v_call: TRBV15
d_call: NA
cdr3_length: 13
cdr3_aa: ATSRDSSRVGELF

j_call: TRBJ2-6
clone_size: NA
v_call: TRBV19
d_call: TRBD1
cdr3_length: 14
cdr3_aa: ASSARTGSGANVLT

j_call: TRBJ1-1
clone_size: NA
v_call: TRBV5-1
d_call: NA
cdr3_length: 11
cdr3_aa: ASSLVVNTEAF

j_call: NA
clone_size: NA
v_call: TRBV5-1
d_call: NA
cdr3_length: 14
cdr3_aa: ASSTSPGLSPYEQY

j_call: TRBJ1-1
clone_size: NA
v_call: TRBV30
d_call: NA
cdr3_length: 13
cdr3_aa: AWSVRGSGNTEAF

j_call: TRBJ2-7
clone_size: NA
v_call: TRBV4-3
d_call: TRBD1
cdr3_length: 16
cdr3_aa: ASSQEILGQGFIYEQY

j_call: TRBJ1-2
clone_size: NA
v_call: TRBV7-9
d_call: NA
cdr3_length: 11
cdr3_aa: ASSEVGAVGYT

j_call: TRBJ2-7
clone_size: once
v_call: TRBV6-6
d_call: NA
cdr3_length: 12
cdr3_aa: ASSYSGVSYEQY

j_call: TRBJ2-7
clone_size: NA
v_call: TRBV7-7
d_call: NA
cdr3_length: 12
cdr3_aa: ASSFRDWNYEQY

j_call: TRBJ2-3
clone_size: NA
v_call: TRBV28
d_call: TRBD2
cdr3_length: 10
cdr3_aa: ASGGSPNTQY

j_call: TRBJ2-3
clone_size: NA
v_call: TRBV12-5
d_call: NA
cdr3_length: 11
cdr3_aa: ASGLARGDTQY

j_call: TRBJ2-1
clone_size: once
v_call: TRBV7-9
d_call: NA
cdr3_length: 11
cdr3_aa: SSSSVLGNSVF

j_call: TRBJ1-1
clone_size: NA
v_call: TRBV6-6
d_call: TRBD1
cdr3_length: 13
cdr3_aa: ASSPLRGTSTEAF

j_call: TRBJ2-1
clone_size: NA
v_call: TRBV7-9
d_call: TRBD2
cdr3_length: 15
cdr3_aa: SSSLRLAGSSYNEQF

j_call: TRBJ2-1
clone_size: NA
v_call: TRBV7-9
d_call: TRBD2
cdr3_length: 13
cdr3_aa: ASSLAPGGRNEQF

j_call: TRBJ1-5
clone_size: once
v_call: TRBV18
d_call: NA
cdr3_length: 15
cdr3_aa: ASSPSTGSTSNQPQH

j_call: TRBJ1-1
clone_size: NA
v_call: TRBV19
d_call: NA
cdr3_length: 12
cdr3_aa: ASSIGAVYTEAF

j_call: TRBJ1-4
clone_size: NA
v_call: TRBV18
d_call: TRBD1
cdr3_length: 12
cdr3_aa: ASFAGTDNEKLF

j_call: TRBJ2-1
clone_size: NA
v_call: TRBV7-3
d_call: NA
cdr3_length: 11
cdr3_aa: ASSLTPYNEQF